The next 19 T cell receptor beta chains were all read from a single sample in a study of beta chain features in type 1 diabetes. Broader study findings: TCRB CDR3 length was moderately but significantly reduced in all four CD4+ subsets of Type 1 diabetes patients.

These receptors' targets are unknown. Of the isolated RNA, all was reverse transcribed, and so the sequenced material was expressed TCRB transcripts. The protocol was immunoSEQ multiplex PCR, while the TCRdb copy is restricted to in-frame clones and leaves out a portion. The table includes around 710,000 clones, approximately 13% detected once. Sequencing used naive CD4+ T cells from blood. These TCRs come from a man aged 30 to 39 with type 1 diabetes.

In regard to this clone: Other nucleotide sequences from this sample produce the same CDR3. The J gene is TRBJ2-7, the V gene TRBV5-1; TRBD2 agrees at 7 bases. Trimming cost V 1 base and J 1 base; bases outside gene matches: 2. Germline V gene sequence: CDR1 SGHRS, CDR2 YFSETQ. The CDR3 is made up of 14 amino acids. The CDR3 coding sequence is TGCGCCAGCAGCTTGTCTAGCGGTTCCTACGAGCAGTACTTC. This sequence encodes CASSLSSGSYEQYF.

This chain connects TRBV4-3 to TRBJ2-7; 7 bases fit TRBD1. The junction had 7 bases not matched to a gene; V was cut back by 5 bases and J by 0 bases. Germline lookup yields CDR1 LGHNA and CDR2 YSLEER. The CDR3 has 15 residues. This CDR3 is CASSLVRDSSYEQYF. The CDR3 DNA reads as TGCGCCAGCAGCTTGGTCCGGGACAGCTCCTACGAGCAGTACTTC.

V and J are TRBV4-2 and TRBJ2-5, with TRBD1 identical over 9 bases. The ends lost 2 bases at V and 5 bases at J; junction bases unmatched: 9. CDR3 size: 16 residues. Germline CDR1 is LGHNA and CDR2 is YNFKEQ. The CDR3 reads CASSQTGQGVGETQYF. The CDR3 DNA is TGTGCCAGCAGCCAAACGGGACAGGGCGTTGGGGAGACCCAGTACTTC.

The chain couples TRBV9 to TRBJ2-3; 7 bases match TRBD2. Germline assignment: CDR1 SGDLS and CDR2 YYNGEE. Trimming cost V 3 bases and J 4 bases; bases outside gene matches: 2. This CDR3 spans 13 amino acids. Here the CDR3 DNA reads TGTGCCAGCAGCGGGGACTACTCAGATACGCAGTATTTT. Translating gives CASSGDYSDTQYF.

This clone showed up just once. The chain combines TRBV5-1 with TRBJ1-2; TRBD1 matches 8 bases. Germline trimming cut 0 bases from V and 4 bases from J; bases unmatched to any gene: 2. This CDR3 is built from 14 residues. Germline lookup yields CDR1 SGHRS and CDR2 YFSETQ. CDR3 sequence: CASSLGDRIYGYTF. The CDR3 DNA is TGCGCCAGCAGCTTGGGGGACAGGATCTATGGCTACACCTTC.

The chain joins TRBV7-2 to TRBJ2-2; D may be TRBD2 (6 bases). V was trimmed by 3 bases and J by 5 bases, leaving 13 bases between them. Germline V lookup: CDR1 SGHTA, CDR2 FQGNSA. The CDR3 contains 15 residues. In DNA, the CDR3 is TGTGCCAGCAGCTTGCGGGGCGCGGGGACCGGGGAGCTGTTTTTT. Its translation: CASSLRGAGTGELFF.

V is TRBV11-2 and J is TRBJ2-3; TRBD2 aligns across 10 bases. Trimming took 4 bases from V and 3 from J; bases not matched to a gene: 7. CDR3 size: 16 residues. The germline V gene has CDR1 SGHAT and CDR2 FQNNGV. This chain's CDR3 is CASSSIAGGLTDTQYF. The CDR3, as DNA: TGTGCCAGCAGCTCCATAGCGGGGGGCCTAACAGATACGCAGTATTTT.

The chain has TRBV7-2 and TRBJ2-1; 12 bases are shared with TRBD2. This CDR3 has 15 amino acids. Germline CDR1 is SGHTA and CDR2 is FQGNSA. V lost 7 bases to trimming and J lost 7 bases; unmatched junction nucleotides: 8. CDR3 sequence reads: CASNPRTSGVNEQFF. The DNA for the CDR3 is TGTGCCAGCAACCCCCGGACTAGCGGGGTTAATGAGCAGTTCTTC.

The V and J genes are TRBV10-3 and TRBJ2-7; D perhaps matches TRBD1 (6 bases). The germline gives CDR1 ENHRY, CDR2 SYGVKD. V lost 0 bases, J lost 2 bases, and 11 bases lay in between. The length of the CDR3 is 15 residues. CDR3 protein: CAISESVAGAYEQYF. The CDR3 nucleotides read TGTGCCATCAGTGAGTCGGTGGCAGGGGCCTACGAGCAGTACTTC.

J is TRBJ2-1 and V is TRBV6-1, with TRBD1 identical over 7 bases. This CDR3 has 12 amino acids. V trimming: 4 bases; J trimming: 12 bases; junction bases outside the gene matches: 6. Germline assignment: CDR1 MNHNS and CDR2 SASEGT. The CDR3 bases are TGTGCCAGCAGTGCGACAGGGCGTTTGCAGTTCTTC. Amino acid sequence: CASSATGRLQFF.

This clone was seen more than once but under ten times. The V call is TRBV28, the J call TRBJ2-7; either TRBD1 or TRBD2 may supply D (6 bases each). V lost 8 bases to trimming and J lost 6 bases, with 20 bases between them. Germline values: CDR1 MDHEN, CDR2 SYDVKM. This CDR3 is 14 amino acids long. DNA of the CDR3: TGTGCCAGCCTCAACGGGGGCGCGAGAGGCGAGCAGTACTTC. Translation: CASLNGGARGEQYF.

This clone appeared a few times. The DNA for the CDR3 is TGTGCCAGCGGAGACAGGGCTAATCAGCCCCAGCATTTT. This codes for CASGDRANQPQHF. The chain uses TRBV4-2 and TRBJ1-5; 7 positions agree with TRBD1. Germline loops: CDR1 LGHNA, CDR2 YNFKEQ. The CDR3 is 13 residues long. V shed 8 bases, J shed 4 bases, and the junction held 5 bases outside the gene matches.

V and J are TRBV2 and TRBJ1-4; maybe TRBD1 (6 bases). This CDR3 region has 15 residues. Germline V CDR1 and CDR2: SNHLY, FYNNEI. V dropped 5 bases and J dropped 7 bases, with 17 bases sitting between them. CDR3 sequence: CASSTTGRVGEKLFF. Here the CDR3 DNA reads TGTGCCAGCAGTACCACAGGGAGAGTTGGTGAAAAACTGTTTTTT.

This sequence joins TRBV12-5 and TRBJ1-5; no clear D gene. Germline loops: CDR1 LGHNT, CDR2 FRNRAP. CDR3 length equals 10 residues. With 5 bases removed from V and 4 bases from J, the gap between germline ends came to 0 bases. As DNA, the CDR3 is TGTGCTAGTGGTAATCAGCCCCAGCATTTT. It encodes CASGNQPQHF. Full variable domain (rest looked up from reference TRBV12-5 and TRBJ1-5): DARVTQTPRHKVTEMGQEVTMRCQPILGHNTVFWYRQTMMQGLELLAYFRNRAPLDDSGMPKDRFSAEMPDATLATLKIQPSEPRDSAVYFCASGNQPQHFGDGTRLSIL.

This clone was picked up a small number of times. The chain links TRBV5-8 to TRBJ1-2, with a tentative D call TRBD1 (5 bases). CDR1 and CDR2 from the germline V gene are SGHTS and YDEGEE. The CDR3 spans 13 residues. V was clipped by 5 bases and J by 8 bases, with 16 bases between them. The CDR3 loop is CASRWDLADGYTF. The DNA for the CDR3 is TGTGCCAGCAGGTGGGACTTGGCCGACGGCTACACCTTC.

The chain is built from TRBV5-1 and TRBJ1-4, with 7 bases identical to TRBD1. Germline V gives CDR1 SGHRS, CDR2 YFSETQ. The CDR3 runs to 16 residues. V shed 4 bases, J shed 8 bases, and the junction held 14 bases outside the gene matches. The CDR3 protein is CASSPSGQLSREKLFF. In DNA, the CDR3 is TGCGCCAGCAGCCCGTCGGGACAGCTTAGTAGAGAAAAACTGTTTTTT. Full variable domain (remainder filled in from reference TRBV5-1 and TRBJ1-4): KAGVTQTPRYLIKTRGQQVTLSCSPISGHRSVSWYQQTPGQGLQFLFEYFSETQRNKGNFPGRFSGRQFSNSRSEMNVSTLELGDSALYLCASSPSGQLSREKLFFGSGTQLSVL.

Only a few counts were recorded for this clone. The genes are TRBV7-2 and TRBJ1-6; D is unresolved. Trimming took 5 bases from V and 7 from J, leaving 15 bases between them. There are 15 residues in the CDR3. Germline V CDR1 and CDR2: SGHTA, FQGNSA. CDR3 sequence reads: CASSRGNWENSPLHF. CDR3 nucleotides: TGTGCCAGCAGCCGAGGGAACTGGGAAAATTCACCCCTCCACTTT. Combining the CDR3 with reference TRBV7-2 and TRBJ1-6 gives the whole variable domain GAGVSQSPSNKVTEKGKDVELRCDPISGHTALYWYRQSLGQGLEFLIYFQGNSAPDKSGLPSDRFSAERTGGSVSTLTIQRTQQEDSAVYLCASSRGNWENSPLHFGNGTRLTVT.

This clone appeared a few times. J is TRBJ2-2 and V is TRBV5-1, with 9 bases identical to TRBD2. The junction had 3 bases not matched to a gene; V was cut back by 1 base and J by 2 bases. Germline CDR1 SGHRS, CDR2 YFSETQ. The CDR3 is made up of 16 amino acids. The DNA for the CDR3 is TGCGCCAGCAGCTTGCTGACTAGCGGTAACACCGGGGAGCTGTTTTTT. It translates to CASSLLTSGNTGELFF. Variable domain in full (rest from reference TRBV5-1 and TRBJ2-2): KAGVTQTPRYLIKTRGQQVTLSCSPISGHRSVSWYQQTPGQGLQFLFEYFSETQRNKGNFPGRFSGRQFSNSRSEMNVSTLELGDSALYLCASSLLTSGNTGELFFGEGSRLTVL.

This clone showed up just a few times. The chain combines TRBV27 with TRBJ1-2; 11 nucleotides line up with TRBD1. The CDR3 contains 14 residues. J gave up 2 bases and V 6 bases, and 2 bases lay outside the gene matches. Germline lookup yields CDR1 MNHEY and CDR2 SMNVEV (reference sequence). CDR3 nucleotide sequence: TGTGCCAGCAGCTGGGACAGGGGGAACTATGGCTACACCTTC. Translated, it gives CASSWDRGNYGYTF.